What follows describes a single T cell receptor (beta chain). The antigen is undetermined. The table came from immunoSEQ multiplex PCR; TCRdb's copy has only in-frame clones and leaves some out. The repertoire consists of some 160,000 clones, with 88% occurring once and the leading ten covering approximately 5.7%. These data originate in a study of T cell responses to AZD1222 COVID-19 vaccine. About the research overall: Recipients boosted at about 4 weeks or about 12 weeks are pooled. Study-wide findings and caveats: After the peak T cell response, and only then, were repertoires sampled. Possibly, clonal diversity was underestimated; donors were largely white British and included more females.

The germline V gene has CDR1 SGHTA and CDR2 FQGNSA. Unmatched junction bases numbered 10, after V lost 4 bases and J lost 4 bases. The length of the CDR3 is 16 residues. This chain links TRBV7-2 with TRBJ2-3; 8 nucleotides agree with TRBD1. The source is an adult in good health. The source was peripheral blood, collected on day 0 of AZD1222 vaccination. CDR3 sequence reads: CASSSMGTGPADTQYF. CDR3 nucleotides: TGTGCCAGCAGCTCGATGGGGACAGGTCCCGCAGATACGCAGTATTTT.